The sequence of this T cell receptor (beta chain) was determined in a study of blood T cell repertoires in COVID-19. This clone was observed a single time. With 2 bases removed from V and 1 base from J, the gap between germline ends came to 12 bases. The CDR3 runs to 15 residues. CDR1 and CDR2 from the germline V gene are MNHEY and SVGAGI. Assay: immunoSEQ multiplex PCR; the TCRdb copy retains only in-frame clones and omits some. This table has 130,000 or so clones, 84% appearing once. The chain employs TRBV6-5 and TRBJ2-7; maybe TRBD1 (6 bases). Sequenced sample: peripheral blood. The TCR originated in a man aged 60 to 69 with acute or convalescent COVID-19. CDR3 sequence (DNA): TGTGCCAGCAGTTACGGGAGACAGGTTTCCTACGAGCAGTACTTC. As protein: CASSYGRQVSYEQYF.